This T cell receptor (beta chain) was identified during a study of technical replicates of blood from a few donors. Method: immunoSEQ multiplex PCR; TCRdb's copy keeps in-frame clones and lacks some. The repertoire holds roughly 76,000 clones, with 90% to 95% as singletons. V shed 3 bases and J shed 0 bases, with 14 bases lying between them. Germline-derived CDR1 and CDR2 are MNHNS and SASEGT. This CDR3 is built from 16 residues. This receptor was identified in a human donor in good health. Material: T cells isolated from PBMCs. The V and J genes are TRBV6-1 and TRBJ1-1; TRBD1 is a possible D gene (6 bases). The DNA of the CDR3 is TGTGCCAGCAGTGACGTCCTAGGGGACATGAACACTGAAGCTTTCTTT. It codes for CASSDVLGDMNTEAFF.